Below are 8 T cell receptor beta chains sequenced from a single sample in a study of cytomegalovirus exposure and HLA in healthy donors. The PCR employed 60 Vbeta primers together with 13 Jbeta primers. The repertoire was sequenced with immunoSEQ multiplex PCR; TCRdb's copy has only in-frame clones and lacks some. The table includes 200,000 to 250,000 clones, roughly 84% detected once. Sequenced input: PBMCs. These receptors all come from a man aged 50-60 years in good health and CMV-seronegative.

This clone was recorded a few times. The CDR3 is CASSQTSGAYNEQFF. The CDR3 DNA sequence: TGTGCCAGCAGCCAAACTAGCGGGGCCTACAATGAGCAGTTCTTC. The V gene is TRBV14, the J gene TRBJ2-1, with TRBD2 identical over 10 bases. Trimming cost V 2 bases and J 2 bases; bases outside gene matches: 0. There are 15 residues in the CDR3. Germline CDR1 and CDR2: SGHDN and FVKESK.

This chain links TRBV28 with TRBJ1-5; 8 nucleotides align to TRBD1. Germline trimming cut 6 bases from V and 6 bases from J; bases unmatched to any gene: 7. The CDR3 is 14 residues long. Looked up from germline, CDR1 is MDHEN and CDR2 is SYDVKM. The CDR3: CASRVDRAGQPQHF. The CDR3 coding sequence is TGTGCCAGCAGGGTGGACAGGGCAGGTCAGCCCCAGCATTTT.

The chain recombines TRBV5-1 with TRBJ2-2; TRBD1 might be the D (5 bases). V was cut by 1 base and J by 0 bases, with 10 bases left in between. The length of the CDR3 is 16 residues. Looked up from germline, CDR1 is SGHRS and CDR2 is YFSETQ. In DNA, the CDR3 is TGCGCCAGCAGCTTGATCCAGGGCGCGAACACCGGGGAGCTGTTTTTT. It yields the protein CASSLIQGANTGELFF.

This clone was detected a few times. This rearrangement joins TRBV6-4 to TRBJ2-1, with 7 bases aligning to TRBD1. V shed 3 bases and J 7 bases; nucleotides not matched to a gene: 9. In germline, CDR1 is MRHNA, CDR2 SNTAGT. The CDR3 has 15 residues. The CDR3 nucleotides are TGTGCCAGCAGTGAGTCCACAGGGGATGGTAATGAGCAGTTCTTC. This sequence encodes CASSESTGDGNEQFF.

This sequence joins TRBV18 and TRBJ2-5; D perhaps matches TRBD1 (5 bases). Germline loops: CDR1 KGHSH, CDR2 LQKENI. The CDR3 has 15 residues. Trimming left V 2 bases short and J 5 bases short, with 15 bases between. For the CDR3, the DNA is TGTGCCAGCTCACCATCGCTCCATCCAGGGGAGACCCAGTACTTC. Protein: CASSPSLHPGETQYF.

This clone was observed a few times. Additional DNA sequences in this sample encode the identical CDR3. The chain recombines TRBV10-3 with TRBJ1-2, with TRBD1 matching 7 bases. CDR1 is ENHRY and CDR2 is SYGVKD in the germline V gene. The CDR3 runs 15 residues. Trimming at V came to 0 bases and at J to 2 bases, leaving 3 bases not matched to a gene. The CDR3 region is CAISESQGYNYGYTF. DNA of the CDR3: TGTGCCATCAGTGAGTCACAGGGGTACAACTATGGCTACACCTTC.

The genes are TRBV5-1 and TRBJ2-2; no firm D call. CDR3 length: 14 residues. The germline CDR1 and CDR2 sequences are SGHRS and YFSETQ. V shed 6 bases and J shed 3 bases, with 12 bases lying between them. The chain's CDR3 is CASKRSSDTGELFF. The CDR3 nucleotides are TGCGCCAGCAAAAGAAGTAGTGACACCGGGGAGCTGTTTTTT.

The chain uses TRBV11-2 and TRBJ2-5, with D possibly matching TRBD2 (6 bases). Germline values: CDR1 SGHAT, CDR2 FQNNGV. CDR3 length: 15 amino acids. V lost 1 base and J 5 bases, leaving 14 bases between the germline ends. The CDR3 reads CASSLGNSGGETQYF. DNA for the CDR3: TGTGCCAGCAGCTTAGGTAATAGCGGCGGCGAGACCCAGTACTTC.